The source of this T cell receptor beta chain is a study of PD-1 blockade in classical Hodgkin lymphoma. The time point: cycle 4 day 1 (C4D1), after less than seven weeks of nivolumab. Relapse was seen in all patients after autologous stem cell transplantation, and brentuximab vedotin exposure was variable. CDR3 size: 13 residues. Trimming shortened V by 0 bases and J by 4 bases, and 6 bases separated the two germline ends. The germline V gene encodes CDR1 SGHNT and CDR2 YYREEE (reference sequence). The protocol was immunoSEQ multiplex PCR, while the TCRdb copy is restricted to in-frame clones and leaves out a portion. Of about 64,000 clones in the sample, about 89% were seen once. Study-level points and caveats: Researchers reported that CD4+ TCR diversity, though not CD8+, rose significantly by C4D1. The diversity seen at baseline in complete responders resembled that of newly diagnosed patients.

On this clone: Its antigen is undetermined.

The input for sequencing was peripheral blood mononuclear cells (PBMCs), taken before the fourth cycle of nivolumab. The V and J genes are TRBV5-4 and TRBJ2-3; no firm D call. This sequence was found in a human donor with classical Hodgkin lymphoma. Here the CDR3 reads CASSLDPPDTQYF. CDR3 in DNA: TGTGCCAGCAGCTTGGATCCCCCAGATACGCAGTATTTT.